The TCR beta chain described here comes from a study of T cells in tuberculosis (dated 2018 in TCRdb). About the study as a whole: The study combined CD1B tetramers and high-throughput TCR immunosequencing to characterize T cells specific for the mycobacterial lipid antigen glucose monomycolate (GMM).

Summary of the overall study and its limitations: T cells that bind the CD1B-GMM tetramer with low affinity may not have been captured by the stringent sort gate.

As to this clone: Per-base quality was not reported, and no clone a single base away is much larger than it.

Because TCR-alpha and TCR-beta chains were sequenced unpaired, no information on chain pairing was available. TCR libraries were generated with the immunoSEQ multiplex PCR assay, using TCR-beta and/or TCR-alpha/delta assays for each sample. The Illumina high-throughput platform was used to sequence the amplified TCR libraries. In the authors' own workflow: Clustering and dimensionality reduction relied on pairwise TCRdist distances among GMM-specific receptors from T cells that were either sorted ex vivo or expanded in vitro. Sequence motifs defined by gene usage and CDR3 content were tested for enrichment in tetramer-positive versus tetramer-negative populations. In its TCRdb copy, this immuneACCESS table keeps in-frame sequences only and misses some clones. Where compared with another copy, unresolved V genes explain less than half of these, and the others have no known cause. The V and J calls and clone size come from that table; D and trimming were worked out from the DNA. Across this sample there are 55,000 to 65,000 clones, with around 86% seen only once. Roughly 13% of the sample is held by the ten biggest clonotypes.

After being thawed and rested overnight, PBMC were stained with GMM-loaded CD1B tetramer, a Live/Dead dye and anti-CD3, and were then sorted on a FACS Aria II. The CD1B tetramers were loaded with C32 glucose monomycolate that had been purified from Rhodococcus equi. Before cryopreservation, the PBMC later used for tetramer sorting had been depleted of CD14-expressing monocytes as part of a separate study. About 100,000 tetramer-negative cells were sorted from each donor and analyzed alongside the tetramer-positive cells. GMM-loaded CD1B tetramers were used to sort antigen-specific T cells from a handful of healthy South African adults. Based on the germline V gene, the CDR1 and CDR2 sequences are MNHNS and SASEGT. V was cut back by 5 bases and J by 7 bases, leaving a gap of 9 bases between them. CDR3 length: 13 amino acids, cysteine to phenylalanine. Of the read, only the CDR3 DNA is kept; its 39 bases are in frame from base 1.

Sample: CD1b-GMM tetramer-negative cells sorted from PBMCs. In light of the paper, this sample's cell subset or site label describes: T cells not binding CD1B-GMM tetramer, sorted from same donor. The chain joins TRBV6-1 to TRBJ1-6; TRBD1 is perhaps the D gene, given 5 matching bases. The clonotype was recovered from an adult woman with latent tuberculosis. The CDR3 sequence is CASSQDRNSPLHF. The DNA sequence follows: TGTGCCAGCAGTCAAGACAGAAATTCACCCCTCCACTTT.